This TCR beta chain was identified during a study of cytomegalovirus exposure and HLA in healthy donors. Notes on this clone: Its antigen is currently unknown.

General study points: Most TCR sequences proved rare, with some public TCRs found in many donors.

This CDR3 spans 13 amino acids. V lost 0 bases and J 4 bases, leaving 8 bases between the germline ends. Germline loops: CDR1 SGHRS, CDR2 YFSETQ. This PCR relied on a set of 60 Vbeta primers and 13 Jbeta primers. Original handling: An analysis that came later counted approximately 76 million unique TCR beta chains, about 10 million shared. TCRdb's table, derived via immunoSEQ multiplex PCR, lists solely in-frame clones and lacks some. That table gives V, J and clone size, and the DNA gave D and trimming. The profile shows under 300,000 clones, 75% to 90% of them singletons. The chain couples TRBV5-1 to TRBJ2-7; unclear D gene. The source is a middle-aged man in good health and CMV-seropositive. Sequences were obtained from PBMCs. The CDR3 loop is CASSLDPRYEQYF. The CDR3 DNA follows: TGCGCCAGCAGCTTGGACCCTAGGTACGAGCAGTACTTC.